This T cell receptor (beta chain) was observed in a study of CD8 T cells in Susac syndrome. RNA, at about 0.5 to 1 ug, was reverse transcribed with random hexamers. One entry per CDR3 protein results from TCRdb running MiXCR on the immunoSEQ multiplex PCR reads. Among some 180,000 distinct CDR3 sequences listed, just under 95% were seen once. Germline V CDR1 and CDR2: DFQATT, SNEGSKA (reference sequence). The length of the CDR3 is 15 residues. Trimming at V came to 6 bases and at J to 2 bases, leaving 8 bases not matched to a gene. The sequence was collected from a human donor in good health. The sample taken for sequencing was CD4+ T cells from PBMCs. The genes are TRBV20-1 and TRBJ2-7; the match to TRBD2 covers 12 bases. The DNA of the CDR3 is TGCAGTGCCAACCTAGCGGGAGGGAATACCTACGAGCAGTACTTC. Amino acid sequence: CSANLAGGNTYEQYF.